This T cell receptor (beta chain) was identified during a study of blood T cells in healthy people across ages. The CDR3 consists of 17 residues. In germline, CDR1 is SGHRS, CDR2 YFSETQ. The trim removed 1 base at V and 8 bases at J, leaving 10 bases unmatched. For the second PCR, which ran for about 6 to 11 cycles, a sample-barcoded 5' primer and a J-beta primer mix were used. TCRdb redid the calling of the 5' RACE reads with MiXCR, one entry per CDR3 protein. The sample lists 1,500,000 or so distinct CDR3 sequences; approximately 63% were seen once. The sample consisted of blood. The gene calls are TRBV5-1 and TRBJ2-1, with 12 bases fitting TRBD1. This TCR was recovered from a man aged 18 to 29 in good health. The CDR3 is CASSLFAPGQGADEQFF. Here the CDR3 DNA reads TGCGCCAGCAGCTTGTTTGCGCCGGGACAGGGGGCGGATGAGCAGTTCTTC.